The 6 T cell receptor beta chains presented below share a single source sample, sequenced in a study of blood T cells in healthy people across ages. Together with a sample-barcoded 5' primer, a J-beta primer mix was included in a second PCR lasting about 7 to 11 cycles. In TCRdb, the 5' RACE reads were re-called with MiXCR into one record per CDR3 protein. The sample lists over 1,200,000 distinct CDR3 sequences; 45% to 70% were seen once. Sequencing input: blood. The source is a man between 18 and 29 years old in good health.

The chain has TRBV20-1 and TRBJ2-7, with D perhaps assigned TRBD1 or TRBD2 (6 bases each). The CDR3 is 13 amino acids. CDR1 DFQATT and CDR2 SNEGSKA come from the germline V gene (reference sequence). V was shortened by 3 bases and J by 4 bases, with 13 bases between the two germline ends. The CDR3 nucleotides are TGCAGTGCTAGTTATGGGGGGCCGTACGAGCAGTACTTC. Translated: CSASYGGPYEQYF.

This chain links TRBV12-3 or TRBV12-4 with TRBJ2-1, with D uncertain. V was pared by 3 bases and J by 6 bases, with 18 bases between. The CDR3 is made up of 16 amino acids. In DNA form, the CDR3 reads TGTGCCAGCAGTTTTCCAAAAGACATGGTGGTCAATGAGCAGTTCTTC. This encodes CASSFPKDMVVNEQFF.

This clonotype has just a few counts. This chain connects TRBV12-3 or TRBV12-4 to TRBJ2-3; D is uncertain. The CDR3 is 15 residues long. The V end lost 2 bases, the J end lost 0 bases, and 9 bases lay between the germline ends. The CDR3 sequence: CASSLIGISTDTQYF. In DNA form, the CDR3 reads TGTGCCAGCAGTTTAATAGGGATTAGCACAGATACGCAGTATTTT.

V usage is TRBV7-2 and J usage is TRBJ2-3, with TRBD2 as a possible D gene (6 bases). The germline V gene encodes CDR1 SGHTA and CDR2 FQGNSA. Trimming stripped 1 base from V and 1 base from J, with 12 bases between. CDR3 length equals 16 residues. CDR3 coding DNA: TGTGCCAGCAGCTTAGTTATGGCTAGCGGCACAGATACGCAGTATTTT. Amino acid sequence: CASSLVMASGTDTQYF.

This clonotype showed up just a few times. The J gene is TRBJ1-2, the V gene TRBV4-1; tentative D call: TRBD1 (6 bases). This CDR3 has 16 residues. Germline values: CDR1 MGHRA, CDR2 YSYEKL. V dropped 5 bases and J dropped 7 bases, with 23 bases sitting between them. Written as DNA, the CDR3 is TGCGCCAGCAGCGGCGGGGGCGCAGGGCAGTTGTTTGGCTACACCTTC. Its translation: CASSGGGAGQLFGYTF.

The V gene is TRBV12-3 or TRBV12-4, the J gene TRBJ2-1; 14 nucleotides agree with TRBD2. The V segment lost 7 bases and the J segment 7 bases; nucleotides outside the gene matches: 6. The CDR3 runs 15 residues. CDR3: CASTPGTSGGNEQFF. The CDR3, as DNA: TGTGCCAGCACTCCCGGGACTAGCGGGGGAAATGAGCAGTTCTTC.